One and the same sample provided the 3 T cell receptor beta chains below, sequenced in a study of shared clonotypes between healthy human individuals. Profiled with immunoSEQ multiplex PCR; TCRdb holds only in-frame clones, not every one. Here the sample spans millions of clones, just over 90% being singletons. Sequenced material: naive CD4+ T cells sorted from blood. Subset given: CD45RA+ positively selected. These receptors came from a man aged 18 to 30 in good health.

The rearrangement links TRBV28 to TRBJ2-2; 7 bases align to TRBD1. V shed 6 bases, J shed 17 bases, and the junction held 15 bases outside the gene matches. Germline CDR1 and CDR2: MDHEN and SYDVKM. This CDR3 spans 13 amino acids. CDR3 nucleotide sequence: TGTGCCAGCAGCCCAGGACAGGCCCGGAGTCTCTTTTTT. Its protein product is CASSPGQARSLFF.

This clone was seen once. The chain carries TRBV6-5 and TRBJ2-3, with 9 bases identical to TRBD2. The CDR3 totals 16 residues. Germline CDR1 is MNHEY and CDR2 is SVGAGI. V shed 0 bases and J 6 bases; nucleotides not matched to a gene: 7. For the CDR3, the DNA is TGTGCCAGCAGTTACTCGGCTAGCGGGGTCCTGGATACGCAGTATTTT. It is translated as CASSYSASGVLDTQYF.

The rearrangement joins TRBV11-2 to TRBJ2-2, with no clear D. The CDR3 has 15 amino acids. Trimming removed 2 bases from V and 5 bases from J, with 12 bases in between. Per the germline V gene, CDR1 is SGHAT and CDR2 is FQNNGV. CDR3 loop: CASSLSTFSTGELFF. The CDR3 region has the DNA TGTGCCAGCAGCTTAAGTACTTTTAGTACCGGGGAGCTGTTTTTT.